These 17 T cell receptor beta chains share one sample of origin, sequenced in a study of OX40 agonist ivuxolimab in advanced cancers. Produced via immunoSEQ multiplex PCR; TCRdb's table is partial and in-frame only. Counted here are approximately 59,000 clones, 70% to 90% occurring once; the ten biggest clones make up about 0.74%. The sequenced sample was CD4+ or CD8+ T cells sorted from blood, obtained in a trial of the OX40 agonist ivuxolimab. The receptors come from an adult with an advanced solid tumor such as melanoma, head and neck, liver or kidney cancer.

V and J are TRBV6-5 and TRBJ2-3; TRBD1 matches at 10 bases. The CDR3 runs 15 residues. Germline V gene data show CDR1 as MNHEY and CDR2 as SVGAGI. J gave up 5 bases and V 5 bases, and 7 bases lay outside the gene matches. DNA for the CDR3: TGTGCCAGCAGTCGAGGAGGACAGGGGGTAGATACGCAGTATTTT. The encoded protein is CASSRGGQGVDTQYF.

V usage is TRBV4-1 and J usage is TRBJ2-1, with TRBD2 matching over 16 bases. This CDR3 comprises 18 residues. Per germline, CDR1 MGHRA and CDR2 YSYEKL. V shed 4 bases and J 5 bases; nucleotides not matched to a gene: 8. CDR3 nucleotide sequence: TGCGCCAGCAGCCCGGGGACTAGCGGGGGGGCTCGGAACAATGAGCAGTTCTTC. Translating it yields CASSPGTSGGARNNEQFF.

V and J are TRBV6-4 and TRBJ1-6; weak D call: TRBD1 (6 bases). The V gene lost 5 bases and the J gene lost 4 bases, with 18 bases spanning the gap. This CDR3 comprises 17 residues. CDR1 MRHNA and CDR2 SNTAGT come from the germline V gene. The CDR3 loop is CASSPSGAGGYNSPLHF. The DNA for the CDR3 is TGTGCCAGCAGTCCATCGGGGGCCGGAGGGTATAATTCACCCCTCCACTTT.

The V gene is TRBV4-1, the J gene TRBJ2-2; no clear D. Germline lookup yields CDR1 MGHRA and CDR2 YSYEKL. The CDR3 extends over 14 amino acids. The ends were cut back, 0 bases at V and 7 bases at J, with 9 bases in the middle. The DNA of the CDR3 is TGCGCCAGCAGCCAAGAAGATGGGTTCGGGGAGCTGTTTTTT. The encoded protein is CASSQEDGFGELFF.

The chain combines TRBV28 with TRBJ1-2; D gene ambiguous. This CDR3 has 14 residues. From germline, CDR1 is MDHEN and CDR2 SYDVKM. The germline V and J ends were trimmed by 6 bases and 4 bases, with 15 bases remaining between them. CDR3 sequence reads: CASRPSREPYGYTF. CDR3 DNA: TGTGCCAGCAGACCTTCCCGGGAACCCTATGGCTACACCTTC.

The J gene is TRBJ1-2, the V gene TRBV6-1; the D gene is possibly TRBD1 (5 bases). Trimming took 0 bases from V and 4 from J, leaving 12 bases between them. Germline CDR1 MNHNS, CDR2 SASEGT. The CDR3 totals 15 residues. CDR3 region: CASSEAPTEGYGYTF. The CDR3 DNA is TGTGCCAGCAGTGAAGCCCCGACAGAGGGCTATGGCTACACCTTC.

The V and J genes are TRBV5-1 and TRBJ2-2; 7 bases line up with TRBD1. The CDR3 runs to 14 residues. Germline CDR1 SGHRS, CDR2 YFSETQ. V shed 0 bases, J shed 5 bases, and the junction held 1 base outside the gene matches. The CDR3 is CASSLDRGTGELFF. Here the CDR3 DNA reads TGCGCCAGCAGCTTGGACAGGGGAACCGGGGAGCTGTTTTTT.

Written as DNA, the CDR3 is TGTGCCAGCTCCCCGACAGGGCGGGACACTGAAGCTTTCTTT. Amino acids: CASSPTGRDTEAFF. The rearrangement joins TRBV18 to TRBJ1-1, with 7 bases fitting TRBD1. Germline V gene lookup returns CDR1 KGHSH and CDR2 LQKENI. The V and J ends lost 6 bases and 3 bases, in that order; junction bases with no gene match: 7. The CDR3 consists of 14 residues. The variable domain in full, completed from reference TRBV18 and TRBJ1-1, reads NAGVMQNPRHLVRRRGQEARLRCSPMKGHSHVYWYRQLPEEGLKFMVYLQKENIIDESGMPKERFSAEFPKEGPSILRIQQVVRGDSAAYFCASSPTGRDTEAFFGQGTRLTVV.

This chain connects TRBV11-2 to TRBJ2-1, with 10 bases fitting TRBD1. V shed 1 base, J shed 9 bases, and the junction held 6 bases outside the gene matches. Germline values: CDR1 SGHAT, CDR2 FQNNGV. The CDR3 loop spans 15 amino acids. CDR3 in DNA: TGTGCCAGCAGCTTAGGGACAGGGGGTTTGGGTGAGCAGTTCTTC. Translation: CASSLGTGGLGEQFF.

This chain uses TRBV2 with TRBJ2-3; D unresolved. The V and J ends lost 2 bases and 9 bases respectively, with 3 bases between them. Germline-derived CDR1 and CDR2 are SNHLY and FYNNEI. CDR3 length: 10 residues. The CDR3 reads CASSESTQYF. For the CDR3, the DNA is TGTGCCAGCAGTGAATCGACGCAGTATTTT. Full variable domain (remainder filled in from reference TRBV2 and TRBJ2-3): EPEVTQTPSHQVTQMGQEVILRCVPISNHLYFYWYRQILGQKVEFLVSFYNNEISEKSEIFDDQFSVERPDGSNFTLKIRSTKLEDSAMYFCASSESTQYFGPGTRLTVL.

The CDR3 spells CASSYRDSYEQYF. CDR3 in DNA: TGTGCCAGCAGTTACCGGGACAGCTACGAGCAGTACTTC. V gene TRBV6-5 combines with J gene TRBJ2-7, with TRBD1 matching 7 bases. Unmatched junction bases numbered 1, after V lost 2 bases and J lost 3 bases. CDR1 is MNHEY and CDR2 is SVGAGI in the germline V gene. There are 13 residues in the CDR3.

In this sample, this clone turned up a few times. V is TRBV7-9 and J is TRBJ2-7; tentative D call: TRBD2 (6 bases). The germline V gene has CDR1 SEHNR and CDR2 FQNEAQ (reference sequence). The V and J ends lost 4 bases and 4 bases respectively, with 17 bases between them. The CDR3 contains 15 residues. DNA for the CDR3: TGTGCCAGCAGCTCTTCGACTAGACGGATTTACGAGCAGTACTTC. This translates into CASSSSTRRIYEQYF.

The genes are TRBV7-2 and TRBJ1-2; the D is unclear. Germline CDR1 SGHTA, CDR2 FQGNSA. The CDR3 runs to 14 residues. V lost 5 bases and J 0 bases, leaving 10 bases between the germline ends. The CDR3 here is CASSVSTSNYGYTF. CDR3 coding DNA: TGTGCCAGCAGCGTCAGTACATCTAACTATGGCTACACCTTC.

A note on this clone: Mismatch with germline at one junction end may stem from a read error. The V call is TRBV25-1, the J call TRBJ1-6, with D unresolved. From germline, CDR1 is MGHDK and CDR2 SYGVNS. The CDR3 totals 14 residues. CDR3 sequence (DNA): TGTGCCAGCAATGAATTTACGGGGAATTCACCCCTCCACTTT. This translates into CASNEFTGNSPLHF.

V gene TRBV11-3 combines with J gene TRBJ2-3; 10 positions match TRBD2. V shed 5 bases and J 4 bases; nucleotides not matched to a gene: 6. Per germline, CDR1 SGHNT and CDR2 YENEEA. This CDR3 comprises 15 residues. CDR3 bases: TGTGCCAGCAGCGTCGGGACTAGCGTATCAGATACGCAGTATTTT. This translates into CASSVGTSVSDTQYF. Full variable domain (outside the CDR3, taken from reference TRBV11-3 and TRBJ2-3): EAGVVQSPRYKIIEKKQPVAFWCNPISGHNTLYWYLQNLGQGPELLIRYENEEAVDDSQLPKDRFSAERLKGVDSTLKIQPAELGDSAVYLCASSVGTSVSDTQYFGPGTRLTVL.

The chain joins TRBV11-3 to TRBJ2-5; tentatively, D is TRBD1 (5 bases). Trimming shortened V by 3 bases and J by 4 bases, and 12 bases separated the two germline ends. The CDR3 has 14 residues. Germline V gives CDR1 SGHNT, CDR2 YENEEA. DNA for the CDR3: TGTGCCAGCAGCTTGATAGGGGCTCGAGAGACCCAGTACTTC. As protein: CASSLIGARETQYF.

The V gene is TRBV28, the J gene TRBJ1-4; D is unresolved. Trimming cost V 1 base and J 5 bases, with 8 bases left between them. The CDR3 consists of 14 residues. Germline values: CDR1 MDHEN, CDR2 SYDVKM. CDR3 residues: CASSLSRANEKLFF. As DNA, the CDR3 is TGTGCCAGCAGTTTATCACGGGCAAATGAAAAACTGTTTTTT.